These 20 T cell receptor beta chains were all obtained from the same sample, sequenced in a study of regulatory T cells in long-lasting Graves disease. Time point defined: newly diagnosed GD, antithyroid drugs for less than 3 months. The TCR library was prepared using RNA isolated from PBMCs. According to the study, TCR beta libraries were built with iRepertoire HTBI primers and CDR3-region Arm-PCR. TCRdb analysed the multiplex PCR reads with MiXCR anew, one entry per CDR3 protein. The data contain 450,000 to 650,000 distinct CDR3 sequences, around 15% of them singletons. These records were also assigned to another study, of T cells in Graves' hyperthyroidism and ophthalmopathy.

The sequences come from peripheral blood mononuclear cells (PBMCs), collected at new diagnosis, from a patient treated with antithyroid drugs. The receptors derive from a woman aged 35-60 years with Graves disease.

This clonotype was seen only once. This rearrangement joins TRBV19 to TRBJ2-5, with D perhaps given as TRBD1 or TRBD2 (6 bases each). Trimming took 1 base from V and 3 from J, leaving 9 bases between them. This CDR3 has 14 residues. Germline CDR1 reads LNHDA; CDR2 reads SQIVND (reference sequence). The CDR3 region is CASSIAGAEETQYF. As DNA, the CDR3 is TGTGCCAGTAGTATAGCGGGGGCAGAAGAGACCCAGTACTTC.

The rearrangement links TRBV5-1 to TRBJ1-1; D gene uncertain. The germline CDR1 and CDR2 sequences are SGHRS and YFSETQ. This CDR3 has 13 amino acids. The ends were cut back, 3 bases at V and 3 bases at J, with 9 bases in the middle. The CDR3 loop is CASSSPPYTEAFF. In nucleotides, the CDR3 is TGCGCCAGCAGCTCCCCCCCTTACACTGAAGCTTTCTTT.

In this sample, this clonotype turned up many times. The gene calls are TRBV6-1 and TRBJ1-1, with 8 bases aligning to TRBD1. The ends lost 6 bases at V and 9 bases at J; junction bases unmatched: 6. In germline, CDR1 is MNHNS, CDR2 SASEGT. The CDR3 runs 12 residues. In DNA, the CDR3 is TGTGCCAGCAGGTACTCAGGGGGCCAAGCTTTCTTT. As protein: CASRYSGGQAFF.

In regard to this clonotype: A much larger clone is a single base away; this may be a read error. V is TRBV3-1 and J is TRBJ2-7, with unresolved D. The germline V gene encodes CDR1 LGHDT and CDR2 YNNKEL (reference sequence). The CDR3 runs to 14 residues. V was clipped by 3 bases and J by 6 bases, with 15 bases between them. For the CDR3, the DNA is TGTGCCAGCAGCCATGAACCCAATGAGGTCGAGCAGTACTTC. This translates into CASSHEPNEVEQYF.

The chain joins TRBV5-6 to TRBJ1-2, with D maybe TRBD1 (5 bases). Germline V lookup: CDR1 SGHDT, CDR2 YYEEEE. Trimming pared 4 bases from V and 4 bases from J, leaving 14 bases between. The CDR3 spans 14 residues. CDR3: CASSPTGPLYGYTF. The CDR3 nucleotides are TGTGCCAGCAGCCCCACAGGTCCACTCTATGGCTACACCTTC.

The table lists this clonotype with many counts. CDR3: CASSWGQSYQETQYF. The DNA for the CDR3 is TGTGCCAGCAGTTGGGGACAGTCGTACCAAGAGACCCAGTACTTC. J is TRBJ2-5 and V is TRBV12-3 or TRBV12-4; 7 nucleotides agree with TRBD1. Trimming cost V 4 bases and J 0 bases; bases outside gene matches: 5. CDR3 size: 15 residues.

This clonotype showed up just a few times. The V call is TRBV15, the J call TRBJ2-5; D is possibly TRBD1 or TRBD2 (5 bases each). The V end was cut by 2 bases, the J end by 5 bases, with 15 bases between. The CDR3 length is 15 residues. Germline V gives CDR1 LNHNV, CDR2 YYDKDF (reference sequence). CDR3 amino acids: CATSRTDGTGETQYF. In DNA form, the CDR3 reads TGTGCCACCAGCAGAACGGACGGGACCGGGGAGACCCAGTACTTC.

The rearrangement joins TRBV7-8 to TRBJ1-5, with 7 positions matching TRBD1. Germline CDR1 SGHVS, CDR2 FQNEAQ. The V and J ends lost 5 bases and 5 bases, in that order; junction bases with no gene match: 9. The length of the CDR3 is 15 residues. CDR3 sequence: CASSAETGTDQPQHF. The CDR3 nucleotides are TGTGCCAGCAGCGCCGAGACAGGGACGGATCAGCCCCAGCATTTT.

In this sample, this clonotype turned up many times. This sequence joins TRBV20-1 and TRBJ2-1, with 16 bases lining up with TRBD2. The CDR3 is 17 residues long. The germline V gene has CDR1 DFQATT and CDR2 SNEGSKA (reference sequence). V gave up 4 bases and J gave up 0 bases; unmatched junction bases: 3. This CDR3 reads CSAMGLAGGSSYNEQFF. Here the CDR3 DNA reads TGCAGTGCTATGGGACTAGCGGGGGGGAGCTCCTACAATGAGCAGTTCTTC.

This chain joins TRBV19 and TRBJ1-1, with D tentatively TRBD1 (5 bases). This CDR3 has 14 residues. The V and J ends lost 4 bases and 6 bases respectively, with 15 bases between them. In germline, CDR1 is LNHDA, CDR2 SQIVND (reference sequence). CDR3 loop: CASSTQGVAAEAFF. The DNA of the CDR3 is TGTGCCAGTAGTACGCAGGGCGTCGCGGCTGAAGCTTTCTTT.

This chain uses TRBV15 with TRBJ1-2; D is undetermined. Germline CDR1 reads LNHNV; CDR2 reads YYDKDF (reference sequence). The CDR3 has 14 amino acids. V lost 0 bases and J 1 base, leaving 6 bases between the germline ends. CDR3 residues: CATSRDPNNYGYTF. CDR3 DNA: TGTGCCACCAGCAGAGATCCCAATAACTATGGCTACACCTTC.

Only a few counts were recorded for this clonotype. The rearrangement uses TRBV19 and TRBJ2-7, with 9 bases that match TRBD1. There are 13 residues in the CDR3. V was pared by 8 bases and J by 5 bases, with 7 bases of the junction left unmatched. Germline CDR1 and CDR2: LNHDA and SQIVND (reference sequence). CDR3 in amino acids: CASSGQGGDEQYF. CDR3 bases: TGTGCCAGTTCGGGACAGGGTGGCGACGAGCAGTACTTC.

The chain recombines TRBV19 with TRBJ1-2; tentative D call: TRBD1 (5 bases). The CDR3 is 16 residues long. Germline CDR1 LNHDA, CDR2 SQIVND (reference sequence). With 7 bases removed from V and 0 bases from J, the gap between germline ends came to 18 bases. CDR3 in amino acids: CASMQGSTPSNYGYTF. CDR3 sequence (DNA): TGTGCCAGTATGCAGGGCTCGACCCCATCTAACTATGGCTACACCTTC.

This clonotype appeared many times. The chain combines TRBV5-1 with TRBJ2-3; 8 nucleotides align to TRBD2. The CDR3 has 17 residues. Germline V lookup: CDR1 SGHRS, CDR2 YFSETQ. V lost 0 bases, J lost 4 bases, and 10 bases stayed unmatched. This CDR3 is CASSLGPLSGDADTQYF. The CDR3 DNA reads TGCGCCAGCAGCTTGGGCCCTCTTAGCGGGGACGCAGATACGCAGTATTTT.

This clonotype was observed a few times. The chain joins TRBV27 to TRBJ1-2, with 8 bases that match TRBD1. The trim removed 5 bases at V and 4 bases at J, leaving 15 bases unmatched. The CDR3 length is 17 residues. The germline V gene has CDR1 MNHEY and CDR2 SMNVEV (reference sequence). Here the CDR3 reads CASSATPWDRSFYGYTF. For the CDR3, the DNA is TGTGCCAGCAGTGCTACCCCCTGGGACAGGAGCTTCTATGGCTACACCTTC.

The rearrangement uses TRBV5-6 and TRBJ2-1; 7 bases are a match to TRBD1. CDR1 is SGHDT and CDR2 is YYEEEE in the germline V gene. This CDR3 is 14 amino acids long. The V segment lost 4 bases and the J segment 7 bases; nucleotides outside the gene matches: 8. The CDR3 reads CASSRGLLNNEQFF. CDR3 coding DNA: TGTGCCAGCAGCAGGGGGCTTTTGAATAATGAGCAGTTCTTC.

This clonotype showed up many times. The chain couples TRBV5-4 to TRBJ2-7, with 7 bases aligning to TRBD2. This CDR3 has 15 residues. The J segment lost 4 bases and the V segment lost 0 bases, leaving 7 bases of the junction unmatched. CDR1 and CDR2 (germline): SGHNT, YYREEE (reference sequence). The CDR3 region has the DNA TGTGCCAGCAGCTTGGGGGCTAGCGGCGCTTACGAGCAGTACTTC. Translation: CASSLGASGAYEQYF.

This clonotype was picked up many times. The chain couples TRBV28 to TRBJ2-3; TRBD2 agrees at 9 bases. The CDR3 is 17 residues long. V dropped 4 bases and J dropped 2; count of bases not matched to a gene: 10. Germline V CDR1 and CDR2: MDHEN, SYDVKM. CDR3 residues: CASSSPLASGDTDTQYF. CDR3 DNA: TGTGCCAGCAGTTCCCCCTTGGCTAGCGGGGACACAGATACGCAGTATTTT.

This clonotype was detected ten times or more. This chain connects TRBV29-1 to TRBJ2-7, with TRBD1 as a possible D gene (5 bases). V lost 3 bases, J lost 2 bases, and 14 bases lay in between. The CDR3 consists of 14 residues. Germline CDR1 is SQVTM and CDR2 is ANQGSEA. The CDR3: CSVEGQGKAYEQYF. In DNA, the CDR3 is TGCAGCGTTGAGGGGCAGGGTAAGGCCTACGAGCAGTACTTC.

There are many counts of this clonotype. The rearrangement links TRBV28 to TRBJ2-7; D possibly corresponds to TRBD2 (5 bases). The germline V gene encodes CDR1 MDHEN and CDR2 SYDVKM. Trimming removed 10 bases from V and 3 bases from J, with 13 bases in between. CDR3 length: 12 residues. The CDR3 here is CATTGILYEQYF. The CDR3, as DNA: TGTGCCACCACGGGGATCCTCTACGAGCAGTACTTC. The whole variable domain, remainder taken from reference TRBV28 and TRBJ2-7, is DVKVTQSSRYLVKRTGEKVFLECVQDMDHENMFWYRQDPGLGLRLIYFSYDVKMKEKGDIPEGYSVSREKKERFSLILESASTNQTSMYLCATTGILYEQYFGPGTRLTVT.